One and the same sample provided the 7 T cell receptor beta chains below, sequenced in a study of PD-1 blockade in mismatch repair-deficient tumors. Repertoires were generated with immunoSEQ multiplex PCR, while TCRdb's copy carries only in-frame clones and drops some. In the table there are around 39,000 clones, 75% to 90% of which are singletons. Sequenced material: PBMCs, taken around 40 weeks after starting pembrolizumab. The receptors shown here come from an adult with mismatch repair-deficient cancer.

CDR3: CASSDTPSRGAQFF. The CDR3 DNA is TGTGCCAGCAGTGATACCCCTAGCAGGGGGGCGCAGTTCTTC. The chain uses TRBV2 and TRBJ2-1; possible D gene TRBD1, 7 bases. The germline V gene encodes CDR1 SNHLY and CDR2 FYNNEI. This CDR3 is built from 14 residues. Trimming removed 3 bases at V and 12 bases at J, with 18 bases between.

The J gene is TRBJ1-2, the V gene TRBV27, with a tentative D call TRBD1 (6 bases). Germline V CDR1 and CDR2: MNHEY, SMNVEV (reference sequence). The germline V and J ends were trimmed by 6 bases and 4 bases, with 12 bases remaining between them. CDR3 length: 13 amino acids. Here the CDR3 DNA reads TGTGCCAGCAGACTAGGGGGATCCTATGGCTACACCTTC. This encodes CASRLGGSYGYTF.

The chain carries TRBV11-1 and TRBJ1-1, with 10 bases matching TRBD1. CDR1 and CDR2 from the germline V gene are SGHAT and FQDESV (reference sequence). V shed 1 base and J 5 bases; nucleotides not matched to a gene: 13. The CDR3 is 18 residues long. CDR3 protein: CASSLEIGTGASGTEAFF. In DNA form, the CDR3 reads TGTGCCAGCAGCTTAGAAATCGGGACAGGGGCCTCGGGGACTGAAGCTTTCTTT.

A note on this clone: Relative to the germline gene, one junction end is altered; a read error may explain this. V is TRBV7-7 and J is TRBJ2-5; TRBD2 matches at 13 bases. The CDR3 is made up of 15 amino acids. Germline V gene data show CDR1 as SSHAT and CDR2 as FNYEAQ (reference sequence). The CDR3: CASSTGLAGAETQYF. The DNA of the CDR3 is TGTGCTAGCAGCACTGGACTAGCGGGAGCAGAGACCCAGTACTTC.

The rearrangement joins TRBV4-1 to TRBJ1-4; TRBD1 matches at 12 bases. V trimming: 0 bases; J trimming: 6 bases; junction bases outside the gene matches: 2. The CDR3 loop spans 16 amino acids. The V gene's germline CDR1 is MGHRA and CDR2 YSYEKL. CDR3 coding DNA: TGCGCCAGCAGCCAAGATGGGACAGGGGGCTATGAAAAACTGTTTTTT. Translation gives CASSQDGTGGYEKLFF.

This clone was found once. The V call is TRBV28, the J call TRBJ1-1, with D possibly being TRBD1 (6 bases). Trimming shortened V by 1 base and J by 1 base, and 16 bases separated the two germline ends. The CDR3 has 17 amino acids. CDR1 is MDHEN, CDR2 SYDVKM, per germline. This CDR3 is CASSLSPYRVANTEAFF. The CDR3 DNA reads TGTGCCAGCAGTTTATCTCCCTACAGGGTCGCGAACACTGAAGCTTTCTTT.

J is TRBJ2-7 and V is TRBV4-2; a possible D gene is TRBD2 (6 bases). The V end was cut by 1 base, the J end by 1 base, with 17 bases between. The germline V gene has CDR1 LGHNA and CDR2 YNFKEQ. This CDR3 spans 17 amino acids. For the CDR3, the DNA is TGTGCCAGCAGCCAAGCCGCCGGCGGGGCAAGTTCCTACGAGCAGTACTTC. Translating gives CASSQAAGGASSYEQYF.